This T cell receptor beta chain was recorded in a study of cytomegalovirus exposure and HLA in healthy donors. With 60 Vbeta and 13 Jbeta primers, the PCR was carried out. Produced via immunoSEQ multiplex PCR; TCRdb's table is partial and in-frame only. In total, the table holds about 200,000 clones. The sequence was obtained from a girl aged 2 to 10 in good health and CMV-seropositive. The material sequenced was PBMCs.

In DNA form, the CDR3 reads TGTGCCAGCAGCTACAGGGGGAATGAAAAACTGTTTTTT. Translation gives CASSYRGNEKLFF. The chain has TRBV5-4 and TRBJ1-4; 8 bases map to TRBD1. CDR1 is SGHNT, CDR2 YYREEE, per germline (reference sequence). The CDR3 runs 13 residues. Trimming removed 3 bases from V and 5 bases from J; junction bases left unmatched: 0.